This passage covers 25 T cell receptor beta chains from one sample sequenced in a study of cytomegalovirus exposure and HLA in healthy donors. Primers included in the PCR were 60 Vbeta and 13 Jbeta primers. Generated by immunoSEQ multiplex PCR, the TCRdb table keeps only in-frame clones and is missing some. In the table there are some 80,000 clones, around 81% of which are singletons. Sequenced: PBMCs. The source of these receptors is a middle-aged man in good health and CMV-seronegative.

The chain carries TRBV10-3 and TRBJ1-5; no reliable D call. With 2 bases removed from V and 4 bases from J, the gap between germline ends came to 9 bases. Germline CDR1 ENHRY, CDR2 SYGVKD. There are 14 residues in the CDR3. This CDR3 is CAISETQENQPQHF. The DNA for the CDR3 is TGTGCCATCAGTGAGACGCAGGAAAATCAGCCCCAGCATTTT.

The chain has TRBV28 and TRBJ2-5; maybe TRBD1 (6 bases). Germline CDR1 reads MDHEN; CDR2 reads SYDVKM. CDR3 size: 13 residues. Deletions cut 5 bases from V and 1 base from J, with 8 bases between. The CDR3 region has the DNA TGTGCCAGCAGTCACAGGGTCCAAGAGACCCAGTACTTC. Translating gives CASSHRVQETQYF.

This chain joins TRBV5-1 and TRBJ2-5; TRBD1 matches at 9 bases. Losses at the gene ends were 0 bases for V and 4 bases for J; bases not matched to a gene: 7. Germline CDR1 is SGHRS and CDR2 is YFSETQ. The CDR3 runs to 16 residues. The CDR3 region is CASSLVGTGMAETQYF. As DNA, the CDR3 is TGCGCCAGCAGCTTGGTAGGGACAGGGATGGCAGAGACCCAGTACTTC.

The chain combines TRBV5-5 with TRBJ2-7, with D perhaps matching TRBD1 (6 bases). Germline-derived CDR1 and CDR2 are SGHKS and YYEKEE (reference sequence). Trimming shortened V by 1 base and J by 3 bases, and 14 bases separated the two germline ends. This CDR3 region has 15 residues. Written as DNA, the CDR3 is TGTGCCAGCAGCTTGACGGGACATACCGACTACGAGCAGTACTTC. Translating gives CASSLTGHTDYEQYF.

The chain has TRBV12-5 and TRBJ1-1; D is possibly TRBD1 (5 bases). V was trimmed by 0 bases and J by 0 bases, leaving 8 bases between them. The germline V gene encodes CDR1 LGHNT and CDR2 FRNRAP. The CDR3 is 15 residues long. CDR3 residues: CASGLVAGVNTEAFF. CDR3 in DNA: TGTGCTAGTGGTTTGGTAGCGGGGGTGAACACTGAAGCTTTCTTT.

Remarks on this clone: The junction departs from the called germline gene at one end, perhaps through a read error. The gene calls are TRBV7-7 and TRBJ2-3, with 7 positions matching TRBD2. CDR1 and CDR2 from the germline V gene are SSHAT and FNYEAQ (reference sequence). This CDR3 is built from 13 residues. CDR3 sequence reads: CASSFSSGDTQYF. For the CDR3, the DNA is TGTGCTAGCAGCTTTTCTAGCGGAGATACGCAGTATTTT.

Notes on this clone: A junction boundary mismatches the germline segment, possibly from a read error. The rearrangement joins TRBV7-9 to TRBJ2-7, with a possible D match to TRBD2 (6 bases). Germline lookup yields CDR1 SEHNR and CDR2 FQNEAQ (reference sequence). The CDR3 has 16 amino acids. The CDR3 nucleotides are TGTTCCAGCAGCTTACTTGGCGGGACGGCTTGGGACGAGCAGTACTTC. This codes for CSSSLLGGTAWDEQYF.

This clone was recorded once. CDR3 coding DNA: TGTGCCAGCAGTTTACCCGCCCAGGGTGGCCTGTTTTTT. Translated: CASSLPAQGGLFF. The V and J genes are TRBV28 and TRBJ1-4; possibly TRBD1 for D (5 bases). CDR3 length: 13 residues. With 2 bases removed from V and 14 bases from J, the gap between germline ends came to 15 bases. CDR1 is MDHEN, CDR2 SYDVKM, per germline.

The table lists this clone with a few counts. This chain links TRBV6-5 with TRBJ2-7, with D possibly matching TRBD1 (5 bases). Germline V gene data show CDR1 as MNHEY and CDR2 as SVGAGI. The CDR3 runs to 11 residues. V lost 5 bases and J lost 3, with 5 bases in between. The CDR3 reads CASSDSYEQYF. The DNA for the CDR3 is TGTGCCAGCAGTGACAGCTACGAGCAGTACTTC.

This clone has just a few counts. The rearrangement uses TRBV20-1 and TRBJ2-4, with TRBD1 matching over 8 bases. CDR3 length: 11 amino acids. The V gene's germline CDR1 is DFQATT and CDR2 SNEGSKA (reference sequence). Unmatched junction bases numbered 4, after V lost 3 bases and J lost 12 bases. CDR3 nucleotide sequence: TGCAGTGCTAGCCCGGGACAGGCTCAGTACTTC. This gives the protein CSASPGQAQYF.

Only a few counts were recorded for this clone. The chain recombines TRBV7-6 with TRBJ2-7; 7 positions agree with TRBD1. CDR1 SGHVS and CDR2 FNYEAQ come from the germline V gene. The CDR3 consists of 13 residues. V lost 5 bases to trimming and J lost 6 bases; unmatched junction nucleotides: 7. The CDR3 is CASSDRVGREQYF. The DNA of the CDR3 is TGTGCCAGCAGCGACAGGGTGGGGCGCGAGCAGTACTTC.

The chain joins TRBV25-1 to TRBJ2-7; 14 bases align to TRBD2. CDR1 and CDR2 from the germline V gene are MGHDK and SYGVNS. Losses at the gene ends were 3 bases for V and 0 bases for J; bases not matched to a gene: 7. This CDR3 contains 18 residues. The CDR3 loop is CASSESGTSGSYSYEQYF. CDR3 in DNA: TGTGCCAGCAGTGAGTCCGGGACTAGCGGGAGTTACTCCTACGAGCAGTACTTC.

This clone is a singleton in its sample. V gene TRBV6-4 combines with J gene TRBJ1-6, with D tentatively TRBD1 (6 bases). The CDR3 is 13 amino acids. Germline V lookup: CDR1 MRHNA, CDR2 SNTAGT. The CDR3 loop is CASRPGVNSPLHF. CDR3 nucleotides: TGTGCTAGTCGGCCAGGGGTAAATTCACCCCTCCACTTT.

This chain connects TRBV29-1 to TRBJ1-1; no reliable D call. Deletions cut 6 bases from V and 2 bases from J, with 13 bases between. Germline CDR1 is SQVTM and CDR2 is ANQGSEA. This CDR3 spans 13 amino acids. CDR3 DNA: TGCAGCGTACCCACTCCCTTCAACACTGAAGCTTTCTTT. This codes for CSVPTPFNTEAFF.

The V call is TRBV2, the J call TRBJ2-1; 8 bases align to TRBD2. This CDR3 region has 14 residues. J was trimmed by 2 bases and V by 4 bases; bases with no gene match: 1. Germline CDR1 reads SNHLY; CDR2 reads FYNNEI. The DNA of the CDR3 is TGTGCCAGCAGTGGAGCGGGAGCCTACAATGAGCAGTTCTTC. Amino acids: CASSGAGAYNEQFF.

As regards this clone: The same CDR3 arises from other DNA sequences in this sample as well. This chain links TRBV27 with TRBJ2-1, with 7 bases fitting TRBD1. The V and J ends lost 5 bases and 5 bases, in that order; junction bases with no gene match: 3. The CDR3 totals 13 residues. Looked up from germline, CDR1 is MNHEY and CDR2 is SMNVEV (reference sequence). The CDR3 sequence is CASSHGTDNEQFF. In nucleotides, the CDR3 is TGTGCCAGCAGTCACGGGACAGACAATGAGCAGTTCTTC.

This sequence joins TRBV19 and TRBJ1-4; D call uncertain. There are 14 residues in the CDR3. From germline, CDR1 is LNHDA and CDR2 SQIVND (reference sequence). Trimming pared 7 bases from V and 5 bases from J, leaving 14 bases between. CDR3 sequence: CASKSLQENEKLFF. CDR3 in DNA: TGTGCCAGTAAAAGCCTGCAGGAAAATGAAAAACTGTTTTTT.

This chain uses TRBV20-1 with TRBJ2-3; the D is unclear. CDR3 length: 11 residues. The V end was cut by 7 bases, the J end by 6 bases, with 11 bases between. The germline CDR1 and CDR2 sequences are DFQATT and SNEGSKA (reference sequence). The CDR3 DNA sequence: TGCAGTGTCCCCGGTACGGATACGCAGTATTTT. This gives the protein CSVPGTDTQYF.

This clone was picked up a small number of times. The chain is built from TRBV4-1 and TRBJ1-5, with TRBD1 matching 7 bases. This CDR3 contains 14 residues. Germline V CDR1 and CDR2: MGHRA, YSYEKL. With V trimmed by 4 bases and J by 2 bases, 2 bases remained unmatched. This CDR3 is CASSPDRGNQPQHF. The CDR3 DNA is TGCGCCAGCAGCCCCGACAGGGGCAATCAGCCCCAGCATTTT.

The CDR3 region has the DNA TGCGCCAGCAGCGCCGGGACAGGGGAACTCACCATATATTTT. The encoded protein is CASSAGTGELTIYF. This chain links TRBV5-1 with TRBJ1-3, with 10 nucleotides matching TRBD1. J lost 9 bases, V lost 4 bases, and 7 bases had no gene match. Germline V CDR1 and CDR2: SGHRS, YFSETQ. CDR3 length: 14 residues.

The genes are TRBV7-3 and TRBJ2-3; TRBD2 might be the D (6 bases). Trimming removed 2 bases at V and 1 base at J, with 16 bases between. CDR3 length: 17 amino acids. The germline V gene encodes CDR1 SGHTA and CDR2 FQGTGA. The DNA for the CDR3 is TGTGCCAGCAGCTTAGCCCCTTTGTCGGGAGGCACAGATACGCAGTATTTT. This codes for CASSLAPLSGGTDTQYF.

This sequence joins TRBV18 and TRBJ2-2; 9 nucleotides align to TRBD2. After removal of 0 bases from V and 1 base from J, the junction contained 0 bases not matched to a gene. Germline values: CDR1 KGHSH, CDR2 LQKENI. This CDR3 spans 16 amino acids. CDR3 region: CASSPPSGGNTGELFF. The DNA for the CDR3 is TGTGCCAGCTCACCACCTAGCGGGGGGAACACCGGGGAGCTGTTTTTT. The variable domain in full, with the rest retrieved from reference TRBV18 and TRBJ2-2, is NAGVMQNPRHLVRRRGQEARLRCSPMKGHSHVYWYRQLPEEGLKFMVYLQKENIIDESGMPKERFSAEFPKEGPSILRIQQVVRGDSAAYFCASSPPSGGNTGELFFGEGSRLTVL.

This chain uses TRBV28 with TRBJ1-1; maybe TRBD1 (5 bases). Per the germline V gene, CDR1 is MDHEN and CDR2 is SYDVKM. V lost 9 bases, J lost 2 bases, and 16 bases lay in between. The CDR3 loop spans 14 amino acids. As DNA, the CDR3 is TGTGCCAGTCACACCCGGGGGATCAACACTGAAGCTTTCTTT. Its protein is CASHTRGINTEAFF.

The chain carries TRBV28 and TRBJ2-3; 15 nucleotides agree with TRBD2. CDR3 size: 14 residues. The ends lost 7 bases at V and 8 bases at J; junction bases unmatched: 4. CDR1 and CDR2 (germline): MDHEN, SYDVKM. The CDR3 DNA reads TGTGCCAGCAACCTGGGACTAGCGGGGGGTACGCAGTATTTT. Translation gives CASNLGLAGGTQYF.

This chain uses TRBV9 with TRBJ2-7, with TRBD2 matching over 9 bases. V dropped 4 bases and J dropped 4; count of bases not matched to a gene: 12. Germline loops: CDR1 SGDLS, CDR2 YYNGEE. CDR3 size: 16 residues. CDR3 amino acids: CASSPQAGGRRYEQYF. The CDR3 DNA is TGTGCCAGCAGCCCCCAAGCGGGAGGAAGGAGGTACGAGCAGTACTTC.